The 26 T cell receptor beta chains reported below all come from one sample, sequenced in a study of T cell responses to AZD1222 COVID-19 vaccine. Libraries were prepared by immunoSEQ multiplex PCR; TCRdb keeps only in-frame clonotypes and omits some of them. The repertoire holds roughly 150,000 clones, with about nine tenths as singletons. Source: peripheral blood, taken on day 0 of AZD1222 vaccination. Receptors were obtained from an adult in good health.

V and J are TRBV18 and TRBJ1-5, with D possibly TRBD1 on 6 matching bases. V was shortened by 4 bases and J by 6 bases, with 19 bases between the two germline ends. This CDR3 has 16 residues. Germline V CDR1 and CDR2: KGHSH, LQKENI. This CDR3 is CASSLTRDTLGQPQHF. Written as DNA, the CDR3 is TGTGCCAGCTCACTAACCCGGGACACTTTAGGTCAGCCCCAGCATTTT.

In DNA, the CDR3 is TGTGCCATCAGGGGGACTAGCGGGAGGCGATTCAATGAGCAGTTCTTC. It translates to CAIRGTSGRRFNEQFF. The V call is TRBV10-3, the J call TRBJ2-1; 15 positions match TRBD2. Per germline, CDR1 ENHRY and CDR2 SYGVKD. The CDR3 runs 16 residues. Losses at the gene ends were 6 bases for V and 6 bases for J; bases not matched to a gene: 6.

The chain couples TRBV5-4 to TRBJ2-3, with D hard to call. From germline, CDR1 is SGHNT and CDR2 YYREEE (reference sequence). The CDR3 extends over 13 amino acids. V was trimmed by 1 base and J by 1 base, leaving 4 bases between them. CDR3 coding DNA: TGTGCCAGCAGCTTGACAGGCACAGATACGCAGTATTTT. This translates into CASSLTGTDTQYF.

The chain links TRBV20-1 to TRBJ2-7, with D maybe TRBD2 (5 bases). Deletions cut 3 bases from V and 2 bases from J, with 26 bases between. The CDR3 is made up of 18 amino acids. Germline lookup yields CDR1 DFQATT and CDR2 SNEGSKA (reference sequence). This chain's CDR3 is CSASESIEGAVGTYEQYF. The DNA of the CDR3 is TGCAGTGCTAGTGAGTCTATTGAGGGCGCCGTGGGCACCTACGAGCAGTACTTC.

The V call is TRBV15, the J call TRBJ1-5; the D is unclear. CDR1 and CDR2 from the germline V gene are LNHNV and YYDKDF (reference sequence). This CDR3 spans 16 amino acids. The V end was cut by 1 base, the J end by 6 bases, with 16 bases between. The CDR3 reads CATSRVISRESQPQHF. The CDR3 coding sequence is TGTGCCACCAGCAGAGTTATATCACGGGAGAGTCAGCCCCAGCATTTT.

The chain carries TRBV3-1 (or the pseudogene TRBV3-2) and TRBJ1-3; unclear D gene. Trimming cost V 11 bases and J 4 bases, with 12 bases left between them. CDR3 length: 12 amino acids. Germline V gene lookup returns CDR1 LGHDT and CDR2 YNNKEL (reference sequence). The CDR3 DNA sequence: TGTGCCGCCGCGGGCTCCGGAAACACCATATATTTT. This sequence encodes CAAAGSGNTIYF.

The chain links TRBV19 to TRBJ2-7; a possible D gene is TRBD2 (6 bases). The CDR3 covers 14 residues. CDR1 and CDR2 from the germline V gene are LNHDA and SQIVND (reference sequence). Trimming shortened V by 9 bases and J by 0 bases, and 15 bases separated the two germline ends. The CDR3 DNA reads TGTGCCAGCCAACTCCGGGGGAGCTCCTACGAGCAGTACTTC. Amino acid sequence: CASQLRGSSYEQYF.

The chain employs TRBV27 and TRBJ1-5; tentative D call: TRBD1 (5 bases). Germline values: CDR1 MNHEY, CDR2 SMNVEV (reference sequence). Trimming took off 1 base at V and 2 bases at J, with 6 bases between the two ends. CDR3 length: 14 amino acids. CDR3 in amino acids: CASSLLGGNQPQHF. The CDR3 nucleotides are TGTGCCAGCAGTTTATTAGGGGGCAATCAGCCCCAGCATTTT.

The chain recombines TRBV7-2 with TRBJ2-1, with a tentative D call TRBD2 (6 bases). Looked up from germline, CDR1 is SGHTA and CDR2 is FQGNSA. The CDR3 length is 17 residues. V dropped 0 bases and J dropped 6 bases, with 18 bases sitting between them. The CDR3 region is CASSLAVGSGGVNEQFF. The CDR3 DNA reads as TGTGCCAGCAGCTTAGCGGTGGGGTCTGGCGGGGTCAATGAGCAGTTCTTC.

The chain has TRBV9 and TRBJ2-5; the D gene is possibly TRBD2 (6 bases). This CDR3 is 15 amino acids long. Per the germline V gene, CDR1 is SGDLS and CDR2 is YYNGEE. Trimming left V 2 bases short and J 1 base short, with 12 bases between. The CDR3 DNA sequence: TGTGCCAGCAGCGTTTATAACGGGGGCCAAGAGACCCAGTACTTC. Its translation is CASSVYNGGQETQYF.

V usage is TRBV5-5 and J usage is TRBJ1-1, with 7 positions matching TRBD1. CDR1 is SGHKS, CDR2 YYEKEE, per germline (reference sequence). J was trimmed by 12 bases and V by 0 bases; bases with no gene match: 5. CDR3 length equals 12 residues. Here the CDR3 reads CASSLEQGQSFF. CDR3 bases: TGTGCCAGCAGCTTGGAACAGGGGCAGTCTTTCTTT.

The chain recombines TRBV19 with TRBJ2-1; D not resolved. V was trimmed by 1 base and J by 8 bases, leaving 15 bases between them. This CDR3 comprises 15 residues. Germline V gene data show CDR1 as LNHDA and CDR2 as SQIVND (reference sequence). CDR3 sequence reads: CASSIASIPVYEQFF. CDR3 bases: TGTGCCAGTAGTATAGCTAGTATACCGGTCTATGAGCAGTTCTTC. Supplemented by reference TRBV19 and TRBJ2-1, the full variable domain reads DGGITQSPKYLFRKEGQNVTLSCEQNLNHDAMYWYRQDPGQGLRLIYYSQIVNDFQKGDIAEGYSVSREKKESFPLTVTSAQKNPTAFYLCASSIASIPVYEQFFGPGTRLTVL.

The rearrangement joins TRBV7-2 to TRBJ1-6; D is uncertain. Germline V lookup: CDR1 SGHTA, CDR2 FQGNSA. Trimming removed 3 bases from V and 6 bases from J, with 9 bases in between. The CDR3 sequence is 14 residues long. The CDR3 DNA sequence: TGTGCCAGCAGCTTTCTAGCAAGTAATTCACCCCTCCACTTT. It is translated as CASSFLASNSPLHF.

The chain uses TRBV5-1 and TRBJ2-2; D is unresolved. Germline lookup yields CDR1 SGHRS and CDR2 YFSETQ. V shed 4 bases and J shed 4 bases, with 8 bases lying between them. This CDR3 comprises 13 residues. Written as DNA, the CDR3 is TGCGCCAGCAGCCCCCAGGTCACCGGGGAGCTGTTTTTT. Translated: CASSPQVTGELFF. Drawing the rest from reference TRBV5-1 and TRBJ2-2, the complete variable domain is KAGVTQTPRYLIKTRGQQVTLSCSPISGHRSVSWYQQTPGQGLQFLFEYFSETQRNKGNFPGRFSGRQFSNSRSEMNVSTLELGDSALYLCASSPQVTGELFFGEGSRLTVL.

V gene TRBV5-6 combines with J gene TRBJ1-6, with D possibly TRBD1 on 6 matching bases. CDR3 length: 16 residues. CDR1 is SGHDT and CDR2 is YYEEEE in the germline V gene. Trimming cost V 1 base and J 6 bases, with 14 bases left between them. The CDR3 sequence is CASSLKGGLGNSPLHF. The CDR3 DNA sequence: TGTGCCAGCAGCTTGAAAGGGGGTTTAGGTAATTCACCCCTCCACTTT.

The chain combines TRBV5-4 with TRBJ1-5; D gene unclear. V was shortened by 4 bases and J by 0 bases, with 23 bases between the two germline ends. Germline V gene lookup returns CDR1 SGHNT and CDR2 YYREEE (reference sequence). The CDR3 consists of 19 residues. CDR3 sequence (DNA): TGTGCCAGCAGCCCCTCTAGAGCGGCGGACTTATATAGCAATCAGCCCCAGCATTTT. This sequence encodes CASSPSRAADLYSNQPQHF.

The chain links TRBV4-3 to TRBJ1-3; D gene unclear. Germline V CDR1 and CDR2: LGHNA, YSLEER. The CDR3 runs 13 residues. The V gene lost 0 bases and the J gene lost 8 bases, with 8 bases spanning the gap. The CDR3 here is CASSQEPVDTIYF. The DNA of the CDR3 is TGCGCCAGCAGCCAAGAACCAGTTGACACCATATATTTT.

The rearrangement joins TRBV25-1 to TRBJ2-5; D is unresolved. V lost 2 bases and J lost 5, with 12 bases in between. Germline-derived CDR1 and CDR2 are MGHDK and SYGVNS. There are 14 residues in the CDR3. This CDR3 reads CASSERHSVETQYF. The DNA of the CDR3 is TGTGCCAGCAGTGAACGTCACAGCGTCGAGACCCAGTACTTC. Variable domain in full (rest from reference TRBV25-1 and TRBJ2-5): EADIYQTPRYLVIGTGKKITLECSQTMGHDKMYWYQQDPGMELHLIHYSYGVNSTEKGDLSSESTVSRIRTEHFPLTLESARPSHTSQYLCASSERHSVETQYFGPGTRLLVL.

The V call is TRBV4-1, the J call TRBJ2-3, with D perhaps matching TRBD1 (6 bases). The CDR3 is 12 residues long. Per germline, CDR1 MGHRA and CDR2 YSYEKL. V shed 1 base and J shed 10 bases, with 9 bases lying between them. The CDR3 DNA reads TGCGCCAGCAGCCAAGTGGGGGCCTCGCAGTATTTT. Translation gives CASSQVGASQYF.

The V call is TRBV12-5, the J call TRBJ1-2; TRBD1 aligns across 7 bases. Germline values: CDR1 LGHNT, CDR2 FRNRAP. CDR3 length: 14 amino acids. After removal of 0 bases from V and 8 bases from J, the junction contained 6 bases not matched to a gene. CDR3 residues: CASGLVTQGRGYTF. The DNA for the CDR3 is TGTGCTAGTGGTTTGGTCACACAGGGGCGAGGCTACACCTTC.

The V gene is TRBV7-2, the J gene TRBJ2-7, with a possible D match to TRBD2 (6 bases). This CDR3 contains 14 residues. Germline CDR1 is SGHTA and CDR2 is FQGNSA. V was shortened by 1 base and J by 7 bases, with 14 bases between the two germline ends. CDR3 bases: TGTGCCAGCAGCTTAGGTGCCGGTGCGGGGGAGCAGTACTTC. Translated: CASSLGAGAGEQYF.

For the CDR3, the DNA is TGTGCCAGCAGCTCTAGGACAGGAATTAGCAATCAGCCCCAGCATTTT. Its translation: CASSSRTGISNQPQHF. The rearrangement uses TRBV5-6 and TRBJ1-5, with 7 positions matching TRBD1. The CDR3 contains 16 residues. J was trimmed by 0 bases and V by 3 bases; bases with no gene match: 6. Per the germline V gene, CDR1 is SGHDT and CDR2 is YYEEEE.

The chain is built from TRBV11-2 and TRBJ2-1; 12 positions match TRBD1. Per germline, CDR1 SGHAT and CDR2 FQNNGV. The CDR3 sequence is 16 residues long. The V segment lost 2 bases and the J segment 5 bases; nucleotides outside the gene matches: 4. Here the CDR3 reads CASSLSGQGADNEQFF. Here the CDR3 DNA reads TGTGCCAGCAGCTTATCGGGACAGGGGGCCGACAATGAGCAGTTCTTC.

The chain uses TRBV6-1 and TRBJ1-1; unclear D gene. This CDR3 contains 10 residues. The germline CDR1 and CDR2 sequences are MNHNS and SASEGT. V lost 1 base and J lost 11, with 5 bases in between. The CDR3 spells CASSEGVAFF. The CDR3 DNA sequence: TGTGCCAGCAGTGAAGGGGTGGCTTTCTTT.

The V and J genes are TRBV19 and TRBJ1-6, with D tentatively TRBD1 (6 bases). The CDR3 is made up of 17 amino acids. Germline loops: CDR1 LNHDA, CDR2 SQIVND (reference sequence). Trimming pared 5 bases from V and 7 bases from J, leaving 21 bases between. CDR3 nucleotides: TGTGCCAGTAGTTCCACCCTGGGGATCCAGGGGAATTCACCCCTCCACTTT. Translation: CASSSTLGIQGNSPLHF.

The rearrangement joins TRBV24-1 to TRBJ2-3; weak D call: TRBD2 (6 bases). This CDR3 has 15 residues. V lost 6 bases to trimming and J lost 6 bases, with 18 bases between them. Germline V gene sequence: CDR1 KGHDR, CDR2 SFDVKD. This CDR3 is CATSLGGTHLDTQYF. The CDR3 nucleotides are TGTGCCACCAGTCTGGGCGGGACCCACTTGGATACGCAGTATTTT.